Listed here are 13 T cell receptor beta chains from one sample, sequenced in a study of blood T cell repertoires in COVID-19. Assay used: immunoSEQ multiplex PCR; TCRdb lists only in-frame clones, some missing. The table records roughly 100,000 clones, 80% to 90% of them present only once. The material sequenced was peripheral blood. The source is a human donor in a cohort sampled during active COVID-19.

The rearrangement links TRBV24-1 to TRBJ2-3; 14 bases map to TRBD2. Unmatched junction bases numbered 4, after V lost 11 bases and J lost 4 bases. The length of the CDR3 is 14 residues. Looked up from germline, CDR1 is KGHDR and CDR2 is SFDVKD. The CDR3 nucleotides read TGTGCCATCTCGACTAGCGGGGGGGCAGATACGCAGTATTTT. It encodes CAISTSGGADTQYF.

This clone has only one observation. This sequence joins TRBV2 and TRBJ2-7; TRBD2 matches at 7 bases. CDR3 length: 13 amino acids. The V gene end was trimmed by 11 bases and the J gene end by 1 base; junction bases not matched to a gene: 8. The germline V gene encodes CDR1 SNHLY and CDR2 FYNNEI. For the CDR3, the DNA is TGTGCCGACCGGGACTACCTTTCCTACGAGCAGTACTTC. Amino acids: CADRDYLSYEQYF.

The chain employs TRBV29-1 and TRBJ2-7; the match to TRBD2 covers 8 bases. The CDR3 runs to 14 residues. CDR1 is SQVTM and CDR2 is ANQGSEA in the germline V gene. V trimming: 7 bases; J trimming: 3 bases; junction bases outside the gene matches: 11. Here the CDR3 DNA reads TGCAGCGCCGCCCGGGGGGGAAACCTCTACGAGCAGTACTTC. It encodes CSAARGGNLYEQYF.

The chain links TRBV4-1 to TRBJ2-7; D may be TRBD1 (7 bases). This CDR3 region has 16 residues. Germline assignment: CDR1 MGHRA and CDR2 YSYEKL. V shed 4 bases and J shed 1 base, with 17 bases lying between them. This CDR3 is CASSRSGGQRSYEQYF. The CDR3 DNA is TGCGCCAGCAGCCGTTCAGGGGGGCAGAGGTCCTACGAGCAGTACTTC.

The gene calls are TRBV4-3 and TRBJ2-7, with 9 bases identical to TRBD1. Losses at the gene ends were 3 bases for V and 0 bases for J; bases not matched to a gene: 3. CDR1 and CDR2 (germline): LGHNA, YSLEER. The CDR3 consists of 15 residues. For the CDR3, the DNA is TGCGCCAGCAGCCACGACAGGGGGAGCTCCTACGAGCAGTACTTC. This sequence encodes CASSHDRGSSYEQYF.

The V and J genes are TRBV19 and TRBJ1-3; perhaps TRBD1 as D (5 bases). Trimming stripped 5 bases from V and 3 bases from J, with 20 bases between. Germline CDR1 LNHDA, CDR2 SQIVND (reference sequence). The CDR3 covers 17 residues. CDR3 loop: CASSPGKGHKIGNTIYF. The CDR3 bases are TGTGCCAGTAGTCCAGGGAAGGGCCATAAAATTGGAAACACCATATATTTT.

The chain employs TRBV7-9 and TRBJ2-2, with TRBD1 identical over 8 bases. Trimming at V came to 0 bases and at J to 5 bases, leaving 11 bases not matched to a gene. Germline-derived CDR1 and CDR2 are SEHNR and FQNEAQ (reference sequence). The CDR3 totals 18 residues. CDR3 residues: CASSLALTTGVKTGELFF. For the CDR3, the DNA is TGTGCCAGCAGCTTAGCGTTGACGACAGGGGTTAAAACCGGGGAGCTGTTTTTT.

The chain links TRBV12-5 to TRBJ1-2; D not certain. CDR3 length: 14 residues. Germline V gives CDR1 LGHNT, CDR2 FRNRAP. V was cut by 5 bases and J by 4 bases, with 14 bases left in between. CDR3 nucleotide sequence: TGTGCTAGTGGTCGCCCGGGCGGGTCCTATGGCTACACCTTC. It specifies CASGRPGGSYGYTF.

The V gene is TRBV6-5, the J gene TRBJ1-1; D is undetermined. The V end was cut by 2 bases, the J end by 7 bases, with 8 bases between. Germline CDR1 is MNHEY and CDR2 is SVGAGI. The CDR3 totals 12 residues. The CDR3 region is CASSYLRGEAFF. The CDR3 DNA follows: TGTGCCAGCAGTTACCTTCGGGGTGAAGCTTTCTTT.

V gene TRBV21-1 combines with J gene TRBJ2-1; TRBD2 is the table's D call and was not checked against the DNA. TRBV21-1 is recorded as a pseudogene. The CDR3 is 20 amino acids. As DNA, the CDR3 is TGTGCCAGCAGCAAAGCGACCCACGACTGCGGGACCAATCTCTACAATGAGCAGTTCTTC. Amino acid sequence: CASSKATHDCGTNLYNEQFF.

The CDR3 bases are TGTGCCAGCAGCCTCAGACTAGCGGGGCTTAGACACACAGATACGCAGTATTTT. Residues: CASSLRLAGLRHTDTQYF. V is TRBV4-2 and J is TRBJ2-3; 11 bases fit TRBD2. J lost 2 bases, V lost 4 bases, and 11 bases had no gene match. The germline V gene encodes CDR1 LGHNA and CDR2 YNFKEQ. This CDR3 comprises 18 residues.

The rearrangement links TRBV6-6 to TRBJ2-7, with 7 bases matching TRBD2. The V gene's germline CDR1 is MNHNY and CDR2 SVGAGI (reference sequence). V was clipped by 7 bases and J by 2 bases; unmatched bases: 5. The CDR3 has 13 amino acids. The CDR3 region has the DNA TGTGCCAGCACTGGGGAGGGACCCTACGAGCAGTACTTC. Encoded protein: CASTGEGPYEQYF.

The chain joins TRBV29-1 to TRBJ2-7; D not certain. The V gene's germline CDR1 is SQVTM and CDR2 ANQGSEA. This CDR3 contains 14 residues. V was cut by 5 bases and J by 0 bases, with 14 bases left in between. For the CDR3, the DNA is TGCAGCGTTTTCCTCCGACTTCACTCCTACGAGCAGTACTTC. This translates into CSVFLRLHSYEQYF.